The rows below give T cell receptor beta chains drawn from one sample of a study of technical replicates of blood from several donors. TCRdb's copy holds only in-frame clones and misses some; the assay was immunoSEQ multiplex PCR. The sample lists 75,000 to 90,000 clones, roughly 94% occurring once. The material sequenced was T cells isolated from PBMCs. These receptors were obtained from a human donor in good health. CDR3s include the opening cysteine and the closing phenylalanine or tryptophan. The order of the fields is D gene, V gene, J gene, clone size, CDR3 DNA, CDR3 protein. The D gene is left open where the match is weak. Size values are once, few and many counts, or a class for expanded clones, and some rows have none.

>-|TRBV7-8|TRBJ2-7|-
TGTGCCAGCAGCTTAGGCTTCATTATCACATCGACAGTAACATACGAGCAGTACTTC
CASSLGFIITSTVTYEQYF
>TRBD1|TRBV5-5|TRBJ1-4|-
TGTGCCAGCAGCTTGGACAGGGGGCGGGATGAAAAACTGTTTTTT
CASSLDRGRDEKLFF
>TRBD1|TRBV27|TRBJ2-1|-
TGTGCCAGCAGTTTGCTTGTCGGACAGGGTCTTGAGCAGTTCTTC
CASSLLVGQGLEQFF
>TRBD1|TRBV27|TRBJ2-7|-
TGTGCCAGCAGTCTCACAGGGGACGAGCAGTACTTC
CASSLTGDEQYF
>TRBD1|TRBV7-2|TRBJ1-5|once
TGTGCCAGCAGCCCTCGACAGGGGAGCAATCAGCCCCAGCATTTT
CASSPRQGSNQPQHF
>-|TRBV7-8|TRBJ2-6|-
TGTGCCAGCAGCTTAGCGAGGACTGGGGCCAACGTCCTGACTTTC
CASSLARTGANVLTF
>-|TRBV7-9|TRBJ1-4|-
TGTGCCAGCACCACAGGAGTAGAGAGAGAAAAACTGTTTTTT
CASTTGVEREKLFF
>-|TRBV9|TRBJ2-1|-
TGTGCCAGCAGCGTAGATGGCACCAACTACAATGAGCAGTTCTTC
CASSVDGTNYNEQFF
>TRBD1|TRBV5-1|TRBJ1-1|once
TGCGCCAGCAGCTTATCCCCAGGGGGAACGAACACTGAAGCTTTCTTT
CASSLSPGGTNTEAFF
>-|TRBV4-2|TRBJ1-2|-
TGTGCCAGCAGCCAAGAGGGGCCGGCCTATGGCTACACCTTC
CASSQEGPAYGYTF
>-|TRBV11-2|TRBJ2-3|-
TGTGCCAGCAGCGAAGGAGTGGGAGTCGTTACAGATACGCAGTATTTT
CASSEGVGVVTDTQYF
>-|TRBV5-6|TRBJ2-5|-
TGTGCCAGCAGCTTGGCGAGGGTCGCGCCTGAGACCCAGTACTTC
CASSLARVAPETQYF
>-|TRBV4-2|TRBJ2-7|once
TGTGCCAGCAGCCCCTCACTTACTCTTGCCTACGAGCAGTACTTC
CASSPSLTLAYEQYF
>TRBD1|TRBV9|TRBJ1-2|-
TGTGCCAGCAGCCCCGCCGGACAGGTTCATGGCTACACCTTC
CASSPAGQVHGYTF
>-|TRBV5-5|TRBJ2-7|-
TGTGCCAGCAGGTACCGCGGGGCCTACGAGCAGTACTTC
CASRYRGAYEQYF
>TRBD1|TRBV7-9|TRBJ1-3|-
TGTGCCAGCAGCCCGTCGAAACAGGGGGAAGGAGGGAGAAACACCATATATTTT
CASSPSKQGEGGRNTIYF
>TRBD2|TRBV11-3|TRBJ2-1|few
TGTGCCAGCAGCTTAGAGGGGGGGGAGGGCCCGAATGAGCAGTTCTTC
CASSLEGGEGPNEQFF
>-|TRBV6-6|TRBJ2-3|-
TGTGCCAGCAGTCCCGGGGGGCAGGGGTGGGATACGCAGTATTTT
CASSPGGQGWDTQYF
>-|TRBV28|TRBJ2-7|once
TGTGCCAGCAGTTGGGTGGGTGGCGGGGCCTACGAGCAGTACTTC
CASSWVGGGAYEQYF
>-|TRBV6-5|TRBJ1-5|-
TGTGCCAGCAGGGGTAGAGGTCAGCCCCAGCATTTT
CASRGRGQPQHF
>-|TRBV9|TRBJ2-7|-
TGTGCCAGCAGCGTAGGTAGCGGTTTTAGCTCCTACGAGCAGTACTTC
CASSVGSGFSSYEQYF
>TRBD1|TRBV6-1|TRBJ2-5|-
TGTGCCAGCAGTGTTGACAGGGGGAAAGAGACCCAGTACTTC
CASSVDRGKETQYF
>-|TRBV28|TRBJ2-7|-
TGTGCCAGCACTACCATCCGGGACAAACCCTCCTACGAGCAGTACTTC
CASTTIRDKPSYEQYF
>-|TRBV6-1|TRBJ2-7|-
TGTGCCAGCAGTGACCGCCGAAGGGAGCGGAACTCCTACGAGCAGTACTTC
CASSDRRRERNSYEQYF
>TRBD1|TRBV7-2|TRBJ1-5|-
TGTGCCAGCAGCTTAGTAGGGGGCGGAGGATTTGATCAGCCCCAGCATTTT
CASSLVGGGGFDQPQHF
>-|TRBV7-6|TRBJ2-1|once
TGTGCCAGCAGCGCTTCTAGAGGCTCCTACAATGAGCAGTTCTTC
CASSASRGSYNEQFF
>-|TRBV5-1|TRBJ2-7|-
TGCGCCAGCAGCTTGGGAGGACAGTTTCCTCACGGCGAGCAGTACTTC
CASSLGGQFPHGEQYF